Listed below are T cell receptor beta chains from one sample, sequenced in a study of T cells in Graves' hyperthyroidism and ophthalmopathy. From the multiplex PCR reads, TCRdb called clonotypes with MiXCR, one entry per CDR3 protein. The sample shows around 620,000 distinct CDR3 sequences, roughly 17% of them seen only once. Sequences were obtained from blood. The receptors were gathered from a woman between 25 and 40 years old with Graves' hyperthyroidism. CDR3s leave out the opening cysteine and the closing phenylalanine or tryptophan. The size entry is marked missing in some rows and otherwise reads once, few, many or a size class.

many	TRBJ1-2	11	TRBV2	ASTIRTGHGYT
.	TRBJ2-3	16	TRBV3-1	ASSPNRLAGGPTDTQY
many	TRBJ2-1	13	TRBV29-1	SVVRLADYYNEQF
many	TRBJ2-7	10	TRBV30	AWSTTGDEQY
few	TRBJ1-4	12	TRBV6-5	ASSATGEAEKLF
.	TRBJ1-4	12	TRBV12-3/TRBV12-4	ASSLNRAGENLF
many	TRBJ2-3	13	TRBV20-1	SASVVGRGTDTQY
many	TRBJ2-7	13	TRBV28	ASSGLAGGLREQY
.	TRBJ2-7	12	TRBV6-1	ASRSRLGPYEQY
many	TRBJ2-5	12	TRBV6-1	ASSSQGPQETQY
many	TRBJ2-3	12	TRBV27	ASSPGQYTDTQY
many	TRBJ1-5	13	TRBV9	ASSVEGQVNQPQH
few	TRBJ1-6	13	TRBV19	ASSYSGQGTSPLH
few	TRBJ2-5	13	TRBV27	ASSLDRRNLETQY
few	TRBJ1-2	13	TRBV4-3	ASSHGQSVNYGYT
.	TRBJ1-5	11	TRBV25-1	ASGGTGNQPQH
.	TRBJ1-6	10	TRBV14	ASNSMDEALH
.	TRBJ1-5	14	TRBV28	ASRPYVGQGNQPQH
few	TRBJ2-5	13	TRBV3-1	ASSQDPQSRETQY
many	TRBJ2-5	11	TRBV12-3/TRBV12-4	ASSPLRSETQY
many	TRBJ2-3	11	TRBV30	AWSVGVPDTQY
.	TRBJ2-7	13	TRBV7-2	ASSPPSGSKYEQY
.	TRBJ2-3	11	TRBV20-1	SATDSSTDTQY
many	TRBJ2-3	13	TRBV2	ASSEGAGGADTQY